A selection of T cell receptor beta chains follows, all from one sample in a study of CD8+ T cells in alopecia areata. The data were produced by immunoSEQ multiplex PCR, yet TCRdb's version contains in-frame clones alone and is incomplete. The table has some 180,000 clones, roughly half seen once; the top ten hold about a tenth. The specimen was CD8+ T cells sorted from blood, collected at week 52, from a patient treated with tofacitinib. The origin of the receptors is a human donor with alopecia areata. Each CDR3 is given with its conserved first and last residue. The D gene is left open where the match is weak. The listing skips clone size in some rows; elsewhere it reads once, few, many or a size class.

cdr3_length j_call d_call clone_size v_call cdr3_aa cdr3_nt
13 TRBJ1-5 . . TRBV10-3 CAIRSYSNQPQHF TGTGCCATCAGGAGCTATAGCAATCAGCCCCAGCATTTT
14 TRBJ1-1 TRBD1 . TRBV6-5 CASSLQGAGTEAFF TGTGCCAGCAGTTTACAGGGGGCGGGCACTGAAGCTTTCTTT
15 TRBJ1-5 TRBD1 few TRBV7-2 CASSDGTGGHQPQHF TGTGCCAGCAGCGACGGGACAGGGGGGCATCAGCCCCAGCATTTT
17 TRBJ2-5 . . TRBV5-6 CASNLEGKGFAQETQYF TGTGCCAGCAACTTGGAGGGGAAGGGGTTTGCCCAAGAGACCCAGTACTTC
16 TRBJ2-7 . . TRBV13 CASSLGLGTELYEQYF TGTGCCAGCAGCTTAGGCCTGGGAACAGAACTCTACGAGCAGTACTTC
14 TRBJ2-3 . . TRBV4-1 CASSQESGRDTQYF TGCGCCAGCAGCCAAGAAAGCGGAAGAGATACGCAGTATTTT
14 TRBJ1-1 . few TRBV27 CASSNGGLNTEAFF TGTGCCAGCAGTAATGGGGGACTGAACACTGAAGCTTTCTTT
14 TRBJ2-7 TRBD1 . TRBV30 CAWSLGQGPYEQYF TGTGCCTGGAGTCTCGGACAGGGGCCGTACGAGCAGTACTTC
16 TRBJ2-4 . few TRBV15 CATSTSRSLAKNIQYF TGTGCCACCAGCACCTCGAGATCACTAGCCAAAAACATTCAGTACTTC
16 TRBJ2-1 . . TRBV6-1 CASRAPLSGSYNEQFF TGTGCCAGCCGTGCCCCTCTTAGCGGTTCCTACAATGAGCAGTTCTTC
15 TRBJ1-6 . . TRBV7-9 CASSPQGRSNSPLHF TGTGCCAGCAGCCCTCAGGGGCGGTCTAATTCACCCCTCCACTTT
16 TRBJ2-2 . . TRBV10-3 CAISESAGAGTGELFF TGTGCCATCAGTGAGTCCGCGGGGGCGGGCACCGGGGAGCTGTTTTTT
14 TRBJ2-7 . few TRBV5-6 CASSLREKVYEQYF TGTGCCAGCAGCTTGAGGGAGAAGGTCTACGAGCAGTACTTC
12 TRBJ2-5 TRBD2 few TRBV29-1 CSIAGGPETQYF TGCAGCATTGCGGGGGGGCCTGAGACCCAGTACTTC
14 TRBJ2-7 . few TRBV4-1 CASSQGRRGYEQYF TGCGCCAGCAGCCAAGGTCGCAGGGGCTACGAGCAGTACTTC
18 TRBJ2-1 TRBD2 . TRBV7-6 CASSLGGLAGPSYNEQFF TGTGCCAGCAGCTTAGGGGGACTAGCGGGACCTTCCTACAATGAGCAGTTCTTC
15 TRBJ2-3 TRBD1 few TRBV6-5 CASSTPGQGLYTQYF TGTGCCAGCAGTACCCCGGGACAGGGCCTTTATACGCAGTATTTT
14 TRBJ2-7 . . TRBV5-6 CASSSTEVVYEQYF TGTGCCAGCAGCTCGACGGAGGTCGTCTACGAGCAGTACTTC
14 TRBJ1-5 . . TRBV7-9 CASSYQGQDQPQHF TGTGCCAGCAGTTACCAGGGGCAGGATCAGCCCCAGCATTTT
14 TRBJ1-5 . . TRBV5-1 CASSYGGINQPQHF TGCGCCAGCAGTTATGGGGGGATAAATCAGCCCCAGCATTTT
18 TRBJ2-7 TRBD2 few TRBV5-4 CASSQGLAGGMSSYEQYF TGTGCCAGCAGCCAGGGACTAGCGGGGGGGATGAGCTCCTACGAGCAGTACTTC
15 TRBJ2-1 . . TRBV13 CASSLRRSSYNEQFF TGTGCCAGCAGCTTAAGGAGAAGCTCCTACAATGAGCAGTTCTTC
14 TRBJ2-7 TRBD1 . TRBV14 CASSQEDRAYEQYF TGTGCCAGCAGCCAAGAAGACAGGGCCTACGAGCAGTACTTC
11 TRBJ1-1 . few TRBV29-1 CSATGTAEAFF TGCAGCGCTACAGGGACGGCTGAAGCTTTCTTT
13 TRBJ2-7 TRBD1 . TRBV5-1 CASSRGQDWEQYF TGCGCCAGCAGCCGCGGACAGGACTGGGAGCAGTACTTC
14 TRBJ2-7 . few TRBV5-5 CASSPGTNTYEQYF TGTGCCAGCAGCCCCGGGACAAACACCTACGAGCAGTACTTC
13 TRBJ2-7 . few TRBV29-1 CSVEATAGDEQYF TGCAGCGTTGAAGCGACAGCCGGGGACGAGCAGTACTTC
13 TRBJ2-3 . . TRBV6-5 CASSYSKSDTQYF TGTGCCAGCAGTTACTCGAAATCAGATACGCAGTATTTT
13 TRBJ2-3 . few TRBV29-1 CSVETENTDTQYF TGCAGCGTTGAAACTGAGAATACAGATACGCAGTATTTT
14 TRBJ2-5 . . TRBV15 CATSRGRGYETQYF TGTGCCACCAGCAGAGGCAGGGGTTACGAGACCCAGTACTTC
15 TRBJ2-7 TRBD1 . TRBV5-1 CASSPGQGLSYEQYF TGCGCCAGCAGCCCGGGACAGGGGCTCTCCTACGAGCAGTACTTC
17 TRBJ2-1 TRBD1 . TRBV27 CASSSPGQGPPHNEQFF TGTGCCAGCAGTTCTCCGGGACAGGGGCCGCCACACAATGAGCAGTTCTTC
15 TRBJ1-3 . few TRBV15 CATSRTTGFGNTIYF TGTGCCACCAGCAGAACTACAGGGTTTGGAAACACCATATATTTT
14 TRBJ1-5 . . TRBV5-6 CASSWWGGGQPQHF TGTGCCAGCAGCTGGTGGGGGGGCGGTCAGCCCCAGCATTTT
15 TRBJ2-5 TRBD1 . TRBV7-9 CASSTRRQGMETQYF TGTGCCAGCAGCACCCGGAGACAGGGCATGGAGACCCAGTACTTC
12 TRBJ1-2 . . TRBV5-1 CASSLAGNGYTF TGCGCCAGCAGCTTGGCCGGGAATGGCTACACCTTC
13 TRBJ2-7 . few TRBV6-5 CASSLAGAYEQYF TGTGCCAGCAGTTTGGCCGGGGCCTACGAGCAGTACTTC
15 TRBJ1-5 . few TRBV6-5 CASSSGGASGQPQHF TGTGCCAGCAGTTCGGGGGGGGCGTCGGGTCAGCCCCAGCATTTT
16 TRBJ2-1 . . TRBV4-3 CASSHLFRDTNNEQFF TGCGCCAGCAGCCACCTCTTCCGGGACACGAACAATGAGCAGTTCTTC
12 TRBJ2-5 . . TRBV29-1 CSVDRQQETQYF TGCAGCGTCGACAGACAACAAGAGACCCAGTACTTC
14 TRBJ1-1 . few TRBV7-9 CASSIRDGGTEAFF TGTGCCAGCAGCATCCGGGACGGGGGCACTGAAGCTTTCTTT
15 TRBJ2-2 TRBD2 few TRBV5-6 CASSWGTSSPGELFF TGTGCCAGCAGCTGGGGGACTAGCTCCCCCGGGGAGCTGTTTTTT
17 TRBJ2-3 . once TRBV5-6 CASSPETGGVGTDTQYF TGTGCCAGCAGCCCAGAAACCGGGGGAGTCGGTACAGATACGCAGTATTTT
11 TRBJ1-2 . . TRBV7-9 CASREDYGYTF TGTGCCAGCAGGGAGGACTATGGCTACACCTTC
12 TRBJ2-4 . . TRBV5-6 CASSFQGTIQYF TGTGCCAGCAGCTTCCAGGGCACCATTCAGTACTTC
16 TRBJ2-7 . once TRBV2 CASRTRGGRDSNEQYF TGTGCCAGCAGGACCCGAGGTGGCAGGGATAGTAACGAGCAGTACTTC
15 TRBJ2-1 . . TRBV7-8 CASSLRAVPYNEQFF TGTGCCAGCAGCTTAAGAGCGGTTCCCTACAATGAGCAGTTCTTC
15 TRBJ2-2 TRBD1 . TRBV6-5 CASRLGTGIDGELFF TGTGCCAGCAGGTTAGGGACAGGGATCGACGGGGAGCTGTTTTTT
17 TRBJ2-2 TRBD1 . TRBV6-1 CASSEEEGQGLTGELFF TGTGCCAGCAGTGAAGAAGAGGGACAGGGTTTAACCGGGGAGCTGTTTTTT
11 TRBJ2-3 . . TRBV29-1 CSVAVGDTQYF TGCAGCGTTGCCGTGGGGGATACGCAGTATTTT
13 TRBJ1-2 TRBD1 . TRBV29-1 CSVEDRQGDGYTF TGCAGCGTTGAAGATCGACAGGGGGATGGCTACACCTTC
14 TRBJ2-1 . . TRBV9 CASSVVATGNEQFF TGTGCCAGCAGCGTAGTCGCGACAGGCAATGAGCAGTTCTTC
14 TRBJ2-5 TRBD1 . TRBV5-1 CASSMTGGIETQYF TGCGCCAGCAGCATGACAGGGGGGATAGAGACCCAGTACTTC
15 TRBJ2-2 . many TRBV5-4 CASSLKGRNTGELFF TGTGCCAGCAGCTTGAAAGGGAGGAACACCGGGGAGCTGTTTTTT
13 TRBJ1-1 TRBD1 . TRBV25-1 CASMFRGRGEAFF TGTGCCAGCATGTTCAGGGGGCGAGGTGAAGCTTTCTTT
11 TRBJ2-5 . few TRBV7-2 CASSLVETQYF TGTGCCAGCAGCTTAGTTGAGACCCAGTACTTC
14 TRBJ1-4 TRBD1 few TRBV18 CASSLGQGDEKLFF TGTGCCAGCTCACTGGGACAGGGGGATGAAAAACTGTTTTTT